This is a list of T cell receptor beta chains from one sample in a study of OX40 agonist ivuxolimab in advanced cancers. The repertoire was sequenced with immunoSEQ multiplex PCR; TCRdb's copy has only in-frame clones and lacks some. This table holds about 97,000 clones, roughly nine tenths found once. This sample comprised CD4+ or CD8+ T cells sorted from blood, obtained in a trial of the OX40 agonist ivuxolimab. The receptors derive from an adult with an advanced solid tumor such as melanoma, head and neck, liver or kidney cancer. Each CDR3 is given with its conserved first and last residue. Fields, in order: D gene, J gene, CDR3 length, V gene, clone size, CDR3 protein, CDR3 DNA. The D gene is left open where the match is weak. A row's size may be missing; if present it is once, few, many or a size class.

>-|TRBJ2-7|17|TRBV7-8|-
CASSFQTGVDSSYEQYF
TGTGCCAGCAGCTTTCAGACTGGGGTGGATTCTTCCTACGAGCAGTACTTC
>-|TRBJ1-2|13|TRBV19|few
CASNRDFNYGYTF
TGTGCCAGCAACAGGGACTTCAACTATGGCTACACCTTC
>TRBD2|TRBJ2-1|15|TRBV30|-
CAWTKTSGGYNEQFF
TGTGCCTGGACCAAGACTAGCGGGGGTTACAATGAGCAGTTCTTC
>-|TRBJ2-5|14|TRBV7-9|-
CASSLAQGGETQYF
TGTGCCAGCAGCTTAGCTCAAGGAGGGGAGACCCAGTACTTC
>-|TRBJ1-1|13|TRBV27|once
CASSFWGSTEAFF
TGTGCCAGCAGTTTTTGGGGGAGCACTGAAGCTTTCTTT
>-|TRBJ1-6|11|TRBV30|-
CAWNHAEVLHF
TGTGCCTGGAATCACGCTGAGGTCCTCCACTTT
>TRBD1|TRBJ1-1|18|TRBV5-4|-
CASSLAGQGAGKGTEAFF
TGTGCCAGCAGCTTGGCGGGACAGGGGGCAGGTAAGGGCACTGAAGCTTTCTTT
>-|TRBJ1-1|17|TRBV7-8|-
CASSLASRGRAHTEAFF
TGTGCCAGCAGCTTAGCGAGCAGGGGAAGGGCCCACACTGAAGCTTTCTTT
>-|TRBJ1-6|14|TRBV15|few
CATSRDRENSPLHF
TGTGCCACCAGCAGAGATCGCGAAAATTCACCCCTCCACTTT
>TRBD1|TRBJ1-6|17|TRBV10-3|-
CAIRDRGLGSYNSPLHF
TGTGCCATCCGGGACAGGGGACTAGGCTCCTATAATTCACCCCTCCACTTT
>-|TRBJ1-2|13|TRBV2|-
CASSDKGPYGYTF
TGTGCCAGCAGTGATAAGGGTCCCTATGGCTACACCTTC
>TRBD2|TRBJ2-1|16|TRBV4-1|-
CASSSRTSGEGNEQFF
TGCGCCAGCAGCTCCCGGACTAGCGGGGAGGGGAATGAGCAGTTCTTC
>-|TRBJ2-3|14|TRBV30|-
CAWDQNLRTDTQYF
TGTGCCTGGGATCAGAATTTACGCACAGATACGCAGTATTTT
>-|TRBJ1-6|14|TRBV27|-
CASSYGRGNSPLHF
TGTGCCAGCAGTTATGGCAGGGGTAATTCACCCCTCCACTTT
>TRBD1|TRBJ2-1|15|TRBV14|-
CASSRGTAYYNEQFF
TGTGCCAGCAGCCGGGGGACAGCTTACTACAATGAGCAGTTCTTC
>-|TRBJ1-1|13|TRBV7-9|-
CASSTAGDTEAFF
TGTGCCAGCAGCACCGCGGGGGACACTGAAGCTTTCTTT
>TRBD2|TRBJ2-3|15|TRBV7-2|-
CASSLEGLAGNTQYF
TGTGCCAGCAGCTTAGAGGGACTAGCGGGAAATACGCAGTATTTT
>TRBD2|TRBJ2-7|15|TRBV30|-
CAWSGLAGRAGEQYF
TGTGCCTGGAGTGGACTAGCGGGAAGGGCTGGGGAGCAGTACTTC
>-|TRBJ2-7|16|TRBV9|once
CASSQSDRTGFYEQYF
TGTGCCAGCAGCCAATCAGACCGCACAGGGTTCTACGAGCAGTACTTC
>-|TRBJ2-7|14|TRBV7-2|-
CASSLPGSAYEQYF
TGTGCCAGCAGCTTACCTGGGAGCGCCTACGAGCAGTACTTC
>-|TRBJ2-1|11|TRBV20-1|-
CSASIVNEQFF
TGCAGTGCTAGTATAGTCAATGAGCAGTTCTTC
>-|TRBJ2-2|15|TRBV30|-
CAWSVRQGSTGELFF
TGTGCCTGGAGTGTTCGGCAGGGAAGCACCGGGGAGCTGTTTTTT
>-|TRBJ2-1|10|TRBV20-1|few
CSASHHEQFF
TGCAGTGCATCCCACCATGAGCAGTTCTTC
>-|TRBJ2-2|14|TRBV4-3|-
CASSQAISTGELFF
TGCGCCAGCAGCCAAGCCATATCAACCGGGGAGCTGTTTTTT
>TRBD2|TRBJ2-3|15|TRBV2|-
CASRLAGQSTDTQYF
TGTGCCAGCCGACTAGCGGGGCAGAGCACAGATACGCAGTATTTT
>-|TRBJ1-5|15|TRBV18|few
CASSPVKTSNQPQHF
TGTGCCAGCTCACCGGTAAAGACTAGCAATCAGCCCCAGCATTTT
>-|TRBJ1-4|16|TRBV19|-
CASSMGRSRENEKLFF
TGTGCCAGTAGTATGGGACGATCCAGAGAAAATGAAAAACTGTTTTTT
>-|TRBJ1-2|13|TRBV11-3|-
CASSFANNYGYTF
TGTGCCAGCAGCTTCGCAAACAACTATGGCTACACCTTC
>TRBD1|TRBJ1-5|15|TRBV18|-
CASSPQGQGRQPQHF
TGTGCCAGCTCACCACAGGGACAGGGGCGTCAGCCCCAGCATTTT
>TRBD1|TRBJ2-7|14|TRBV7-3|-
CASSATTGGYEQYF
TGTGCCAGCAGCGCGACGACAGGGGGCTACGAGCAGTACTTC
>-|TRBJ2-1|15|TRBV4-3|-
CASSQGSVSGDEQFF
TGCGCCAGCAGCCAAGGGTCAGTATCAGGCGATGAGCAGTTCTTC
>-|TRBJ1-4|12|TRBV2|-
CASSEGDEKLFF
TGTGCCAGCAGTGAAGGTGATGAAAAACTGTTTTTT
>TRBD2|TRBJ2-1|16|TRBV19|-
CASSPAGGPWGNEQFF
TGTGCCAGTAGTCCGGCGGGAGGGCCGTGGGGGAATGAGCAGTTCTTC
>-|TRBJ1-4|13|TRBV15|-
CATSRGEDEKLFF
TGTGCCACCAGCAGAGGGGAAGATGAAAAACTGTTTTTT
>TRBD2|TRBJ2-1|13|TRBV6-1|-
CASRTSGRFEQFF
TGTGCCAGCAGGACTAGCGGGAGGTTTGAGCAGTTCTTC
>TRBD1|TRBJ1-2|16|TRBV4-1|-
CASSHTRTGGAIGYTF
TGCGCCAGCAGCCACACCAGGACAGGGGGCGCGATTGGCTACACCTTC
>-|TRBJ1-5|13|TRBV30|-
CAWSVVGSQPQHF
TGTGCCTGGAGTGTAGTGGGGAGTCAGCCCCAGCATTTT
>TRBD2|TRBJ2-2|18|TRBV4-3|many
CASSHRLGLAGHTGELFF
TGCGCCAGCAGCCACCGCCTCGGGTTAGCGGGACACACCGGGGAGCTGTTTTTT
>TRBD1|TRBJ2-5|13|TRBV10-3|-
CAISGTGGETQYF
TGTGCCATCAGTGGGACAGGGGGAGAGACCCAGTACTTC
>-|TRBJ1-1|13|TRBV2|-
CASQQQMNTEAFF
TGTGCCAGCCAACAGCAAATGAACACTGAAGCTTTCTTT
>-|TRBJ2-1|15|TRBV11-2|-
CASSQSPGANNEQFF
TGTGCCAGCAGCCAGAGCCCAGGGGCCAACAATGAGCAGTTCTTC
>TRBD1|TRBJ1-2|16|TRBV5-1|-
CASSLGGGASNYGYTF
TGCGCCAGCAGCTTGGGAGGGGGCGCTTCTAACTATGGCTACACCTTC
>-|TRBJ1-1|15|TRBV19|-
CASSPQGQLNTEAFF
TGTGCCAGTAGTCCCCAAGGACAGTTGAACACTGAAGCTTTCTTT
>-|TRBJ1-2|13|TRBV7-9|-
CASSLDGGRGYTF
TGTGCCAGCAGCTTAGATGGGGGGCGGGGCTACACCTTC
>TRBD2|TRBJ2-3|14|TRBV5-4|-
CASSHGTRTDTQYF
TGTGCCAGCAGCCATGGGACTAGAACAGATACGCAGTATTTT
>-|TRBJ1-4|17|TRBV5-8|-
CASSLVPGFESNEKLFF
TGTGCCAGCAGCTTGGTCCCGGGTTTTGAATCTAATGAAAAACTGTTTTTT
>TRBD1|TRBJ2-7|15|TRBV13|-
CASSYPGQGYYEQYF
TGTGCCAGCAGCTACCCGGGACAGGGTTACTACGAGCAGTACTTC
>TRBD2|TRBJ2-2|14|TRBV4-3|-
CATGAGGVTGELFF
TGCGCCACGGGAGCGGGAGGCGTCACCGGGGAGCTGTTTTTT
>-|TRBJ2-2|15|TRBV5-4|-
CASSLVTPDTGELFF
TGTGCCAGCAGCTTGGTCACTCCGGACACCGGGGAGCTGTTTTTT
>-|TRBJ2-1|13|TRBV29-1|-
CSVEGGLPREQFF
TGCAGCGTTGAAGGAGGACTTCCCCGGGAGCAGTTCTTC
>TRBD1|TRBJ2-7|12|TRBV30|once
CAWAGTGLMKYF
TGTGCCTGGGCCGGGACAGGCTTGATGAAGTACTTC
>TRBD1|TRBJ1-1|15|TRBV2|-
CASSEDRGRRTEAFF
TGTGCCAGCAGTGAGGACAGGGGGCGCCGCACTGAAGCTTTCTTT
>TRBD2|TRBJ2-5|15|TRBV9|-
CASTRTSGGEETQYF
TGTGCCAGCACCAGGACTAGCGGGGGGGAAGAGACCCAGTACTTC